This record concerns one TCR beta chain sequence. Its target is unknown. These data belong to a study of esophageal squamous cell carcinoma under preoperative chemotherapy. Background on the study: Samples included peripheral blood T cells as well as tumor-infiltrating lymphocytes.

Time point denoted: after preoperative PTX-NDP chemotherapy. One entry per CDR3 protein results from TCRdb running MiXCR on the PCR reads. The data hold 30,000 or so distinct CDR3 sequences, with 52% observed a single time. Study findings and constraints: After chemotherapy, TCR diversity rose significantly in peripheral T cells but not in tumor-infiltrating lymphocytes.

The specimen was obtained from a patient given preoperative chemotherapy. This receptor was identified in a human donor with esophageal squamous cell carcinoma. The donor label of this sample is uncertain.

In DNA form, the CDR3 reads TGTGCCAGCAGCTTGGGGTCTAGGGGGGGTGACCAAGAGACCCAGTACTTC. Amino acid sequence: CASSLGSRGGDQETQYF. The chain joins TRBV7-2 to TRBJ2-5; a weak D match, TRBD2 (7 bases). From germline, CDR1 is SGHTA and CDR2 FQGNSA. The V end was cut by 3 bases, the J end by 0 bases, with 17 bases between. The length of the CDR3 is 17 residues.